What follows is one TCR beta chain and its context. This may be a read error, as it is one base from a much larger clone. This record belongs to a study of T-cell reconstitution after alpha-beta-depleted transplantation in children. Unique molecular identifiers were incorporated into the prepared TCRbeta library. TCRdb used MiXCR to reprocess the PCR reads, holding one entry per CDR3 protein. Of about 190,000 distinct CDR3 sequences listed, 11% are singletons. This CDR3 contains 14 residues. Germline assignment: CDR1 SGHTA and CDR2 FQGNSA. This sequence joins TRBV7-2 and TRBJ1-2; 7 bases are a match to TRBD1. Specimen: PBMCs, collected before TCRalphabeta/CD19-depleted stem cell transplant. This receptor was identified in a boy younger than 10 with acute myeloid leukemia, due to receive a stem cell transplant. The CDR3 reads CASSFEGQNYGDTF. In DNA form, the CDR3 reads TGTGCCAGCAGCTTCGAGGGACAGAACTATGGCGACACCTTC.